Presented here are 19 T cell receptor beta chains from one specimen sequenced in a study of PD-L1 blockade in urothelial cancer. Generated by immunoSEQ multiplex PCR, the TCRdb table keeps only in-frame clones and is missing some. This sample yields some 80,000 clones, of which roughly 87% are seen a single time; roughly 5.2% belongs to the top ten. The specimen was PBMCs, collected around atezolizumab (anti-PD-L1) treatment. The receptor set was obtained from a woman aged 70-85 years with urothelial cancer.

V and J are TRBV9 and TRBJ2-7; 7 bases match TRBD1. Germline loops: CDR1 SGDLS, CDR2 YYNGEE. The CDR3 totals 14 residues. The V gene end was trimmed by 3 bases and the J gene end by 0 bases; junction bases not matched to a gene: 3. The CDR3 DNA reads TGTGCCAGCAGCGGCCGGGACAGCTCCTACGAGCAGTACTTC. This codes for CASSGRDSSYEQYF.

The rearrangement uses TRBV19 and TRBJ2-2; TRBD1 aligns across 9 bases. Trimming cost V 8 bases and J 5 bases; bases outside gene matches: 3. From germline, CDR1 is LNHDA and CDR2 SQIVND (reference sequence). The CDR3 spans 13 residues. CDR3 in amino acids: CASDRGETGELFF. The DNA of the CDR3 is TGTGCCAGTGACAGGGGGGAAACCGGGGAGCTGTTTTTT.

The chain's CDR3 is CASSRSGRGHPETQYF. DNA of the CDR3: TGTGCCAGCTCACGGTCGGGCAGGGGTCATCCTGAGACCCAGTACTTC. The gene calls are TRBV18 and TRBJ2-5; TRBD1 is a possible D gene (6 bases). CDR1 and CDR2 from the germline V gene are KGHSH and LQKENI. There are 16 residues in the CDR3. Trimming cost V 4 bases and J 5 bases, with 20 bases left between them. Full variable domain (missing parts from reference TRBV18 and TRBJ2-5): NAGVMQNPRHLVRRRGQEARLRCSPMKGHSHVYWYRQLPEEGLKFMVYLQKENIIDESGMPKERFSAEFPKEGPSILRIQQVVRGDSAAYFCASSRSGRGHPETQYFGPGTRLLVL.

The J gene is TRBJ2-3, the V gene TRBV1; TRBD2 was called by the table and not checked on the DNA. TRBV1 is reported as a pseudogene. There are 17 residues in the CDR3. The CDR3: CTSSQDRRGREGDTQYF. Here the CDR3 DNA reads TGCACCAGCAGCCAAGATCGCCGCGGGAGGGAAGGAGATACGCAGTATTTT.

This rearrangement joins TRBV6-6 to TRBJ2-1; D gene uncertain. CDR3 size: 13 residues. The germline V and J ends were trimmed by 5 bases and 8 bases, with 13 bases remaining between them. In germline, CDR1 is MNHNY, CDR2 SVGAGI (reference sequence). The CDR3 sequence: CASSPVRFHEQFF. The CDR3 DNA reads as TGTGCCAGCAGTCCGGTACGCTTCCATGAGCAGTTCTTC.

The rearrangement joins TRBV9 to TRBJ2-1; 7 nucleotides line up with TRBD1. The germline V gene has CDR1 SGDLS and CDR2 YYNGEE. The V and J ends lost 0 bases and 6 bases, in that order; junction bases with no gene match: 12. The CDR3 runs 17 residues. The CDR3 here is CASSVAGWGTAPNEQFF. The CDR3 nucleotides are TGTGCCAGCAGCGTAGCGGGGTGGGGGACAGCCCCCAATGAGCAGTTCTTC. Based on the CDR3 plus reference TRBV9 and TRBJ2-1, the full variable domain is DSGVTQTPKHLITATGQRVTLRCSPRSGDLSVYWYQQSLDQGLQFLIQYYNGEERAKGNILERFSAQQFPDLHSELNLSSLELGDSALYFCASSVAGWGTAPNEQFFGPGTRLTVL.

The rearrangement joins TRBV6-1 to TRBJ1-2, with D possibly matching TRBD1 (5 bases). CDR1 and CDR2 from the germline V gene are MNHNS and SASEGT. V lost 1 base to trimming and J lost 0 bases, with 12 bases between them. The CDR3 runs 16 residues. The CDR3 DNA sequence: TGTGCCAGCAGTGAAGTGTCGGGGGTAGCTAACTATGGCTACACCTTC. Translation gives CASSEVSGVANYGYTF.

V gene TRBV2 combines with J gene TRBJ1-6; tentatively, D is TRBD1 (6 bases). V lost 5 bases to trimming and J lost 9 bases, with 20 bases between them. The CDR3 is 16 amino acids. CDR1 and CDR2 from the germline V gene are SNHLY and FYNNEI. CDR3 sequence: CASSFPRQVSGSPLHF. CDR3 bases: TGTGCCAGCAGTTTCCCTAGACAGGTCTCGGGTTCACCCCTCCACTTT.

The chain is built from TRBV5-1 and TRBJ2-6; unclear D gene. The V end was cut by 0 bases, the J end by 1 base, with 5 bases between. The CDR3 length is 15 residues. Germline V gene data show CDR1 as SGHRS and CDR2 as YFSETQ. Here the CDR3 DNA reads TGCGCCAGCAGCTTGGAAGCATCTGGGGCCAACGTCCTGACTTTC. Its translation: CASSLEASGANVLTF.

The rearrangement links TRBV14 to TRBJ2-6; tentative D call: TRBD2 (6 bases). V was clipped by 0 bases and J by 2 bases, with 8 bases between them. CDR3 length: 16 residues. Germline V gene lookup returns CDR1 SGHDN and CDR2 FVKESK. CDR3 sequence reads: CASSQDRGTGANVLTF. Written as DNA, the CDR3 is TGTGCCAGCAGCCAAGATCGGGGGACTGGGGCCAACGTCCTGACTTTC.

The rearrangement links TRBV29-1 to TRBJ1-1; D is possibly TRBD1 (5 bases). The length of the CDR3 is 12 residues. Deletions cut 7 bases from V and 5 bases from J, with 14 bases between. Germline V gene lookup returns CDR1 SQVTM and CDR2 ANQGSEA. CDR3 nucleotides: TGCAGCGCCCCAGACCAGGGTACTGAAGCTTTCTTT. Translating gives CSAPDQGTEAFF.

The V call is TRBV6-1, the J call TRBJ1-2, with D possibly being TRBD1 (6 bases). The CDR3 runs 15 residues. Germline V CDR1 and CDR2: MNHNS, SASEGT. V was clipped by 0 bases and J by 7 bases, with 15 bases between them. CDR3 in DNA: TGTGCCAGCAGTGAAGCGACTGGTCTGGGGGCTGGCTACACCTTC. It codes for CASSEATGLGAGYTF.

J is TRBJ2-7 and V is TRBV14; weak D call: TRBD1 (5 bases). Per germline, CDR1 SGHDN and CDR2 FVKESK. The CDR3 sequence is 16 residues long. The V and J ends lost 0 bases and 2 bases respectively, with 14 bases between them. The CDR3 is CASSQELGQGPYEQYF. CDR3 DNA: TGTGCCAGCAGCCAAGAGCTTGGGCAGGGCCCCTACGAGCAGTACTTC. The whole variable domain, remainder taken from reference TRBV14 and TRBJ2-7, is EAGVTQFPSHSVIEKGQTVTLRCDPISGHDNLYWYRRVMGKEIKFLLHFVKESKQDESGMPNNRFLAERTGGTYSTLKVQPAELEDSGVYFCASSQELGQGPYEQYFGPGTRLTVT.

This clone was detected once. V gene TRBV5-6 combines with J gene TRBJ1-2; 11 bases are a match to TRBD1. The CDR3 extends over 14 amino acids. CDR1 is SGHDT and CDR2 is YYEEEE in the germline V gene. V lost 2 bases and J lost 6; bases outside the gene matches: 3. CDR3 residues: CASSLGQGADGYTF. The CDR3 coding sequence is TGTGCCAGCAGCTTAGGACAGGGGGCAGATGGCTACACCTTC.

The rearrangement uses TRBV27 and TRBJ1-1; TRBD1 matches 9 bases. J was trimmed by 4 bases and V by 4 bases; bases with no gene match: 4. Germline CDR1 is MNHEY and CDR2 is SMNVEV (reference sequence). This CDR3 is 14 amino acids long. The CDR3 sequence: CASSYRGHITEAFF. In DNA, the CDR3 is TGTGCCAGCAGTTACAGGGGGCACATCACTGAAGCTTTCTTT.

The V call is TRBV5-1, the J call TRBJ2-1; TRBD2 matches at 9 bases. Trimming removed 1 base from V and 6 bases from J; junction bases left unmatched: 5. Germline V gives CDR1 SGHRS, CDR2 YFSETQ. This CDR3 comprises 15 residues. Here the CDR3 reads CASSLPGTSSNEQFF. DNA for the CDR3: TGCGCCAGCAGCTTGCCCGGGACTAGCAGCAATGAGCAGTTCTTC.

The J gene is TRBJ2-1, the V gene TRBV4-2, with D possibly being TRBD2 (6 bases). Looked up from germline, CDR1 is LGHNA and CDR2 is YNFKEQ. CDR3 length: 21 residues. Trimming removed 0 bases from V and 0 bases from J, with 24 bases in between. This chain's CDR3 is CASSQESGPGLPGSSYNEQFF. CDR3 sequence (DNA): TGTGCCAGCAGCCAAGAAAGCGGGCCGGGACTTCCCGGGAGCTCCTACAATGAGCAGTTCTTC.

The gene calls are TRBV7-3 and TRBJ2-2, with no clear D. This CDR3 spans 14 amino acids. V was trimmed by 2 bases and J by 5 bases, leaving 9 bases between them. Germline loops: CDR1 SGHTA, CDR2 FQGTGA. The CDR3 loop is CASSLLRGTGELFF. The CDR3, as DNA: TGTGCCAGCAGCTTACTCCGAGGTACCGGGGAGCTGTTTTTT.

This clone was detected a few times. V usage is TRBV15 and J usage is TRBJ2-5; 7 positions match TRBD1. The CDR3 contains 13 residues. Losses at the gene ends were 5 bases for V and 3 bases for J; bases not matched to a gene: 3. Germline CDR1 is LNHNV and CDR2 is YYDKDF (reference sequence). The CDR3 spells CATSAGTEETQYF. DNA of the CDR3: TGTGCCACCAGCGCTGGGACAGAAGAGACCCAGTACTTC.